Reported below is one T cell receptor beta chain. This sample was taken from a study of Tregs in tolerant kidney transplant recipients. In germline, CDR1 is SEHNR, CDR2 FQNEAQ (reference sequence). Trimming left V 0 bases short and J 7 bases short, with 0 bases between. The CDR3 has 11 residues. The repertoire was sequenced with immunoSEQ multiplex PCR; TCRdb's copy has only in-frame clones and lacks some. Of more than 60,000 clones listed, roughly 85% are singletons. This receptor was obtained from a human donor who received a combined kidney and bone marrow transplant. The input for sequencing was Tregs from blood, taken before the transplant. This chain connects TRBV7-9 to TRBJ2-2, with unresolved D. The CDR3 coding sequence is TGTGCCAGCAGCTTAGCCGGGGAGCTGTTTTTT. As protein: CASSLAGELFF.